The 26 T cell receptor beta chains below all came from one sample that was sequenced in a study of cytomegalovirus exposure and HLA in healthy donors. In the PCR, 60 Vbeta and 13 Jbeta primers were used. Only in-frame clones appear in the TCRdb table, and some are missing; sequencing was by immunoSEQ multiplex PCR. The sample holds about 150,000 clones, approximately 81% seen once. The sequenced sample consisted of PBMCs. These receptor sequences come from a man aged 18 to 35 in good health and CMV-seronegative.

This clone turned up a few times. The chain links TRBV18 to TRBJ1-2; maybe TRBD1 (5 bases). The CDR3 length is 13 residues. V lost 6 bases and J 3 bases, leaving 11 bases between the germline ends. Germline V gene sequence: CDR1 KGHSH, CDR2 LQKENI. CDR3 DNA: TGTGCCAGCTCTTCAGGGCCCGACTATGGCTACACCTTC. This encodes CASSSGPDYGYTF.

This clone was seen only once. CDR3 sequence (DNA): TGTGCCAGCAGCTGGACACTGGACACGGAAGAGACCCAGTACTTC. Amino acids: CASSWTLDTEETQYF. The chain carries TRBV7-6 and TRBJ2-5; weak D call: TRBD1 (5 bases). Germline loops: CDR1 SGHVS, CDR2 FNYEAQ. V was cut by 4 bases and J by 3 bases, with 15 bases left in between. The CDR3 is 15 amino acids.

This clone was counted ten times or more. The J gene is TRBJ1-3, the V gene TRBV5-1; tentative D call: TRBD1 (6 bases). This CDR3 comprises 16 residues. CDR1 is SGHRS and CDR2 is YFSETQ in the germline V gene. Trimming shortened V by 8 bases and J by 0 bases, and 18 bases separated the two germline ends. As DNA, the CDR3 is TGCGCCAGTACGTGGGGGGGGCAATTCTCTGGAAACACCATATATTTT. Translation: CASTWGGQFSGNTIYF.

The chain is built from TRBV29-1 and TRBJ2-3, with 7 bases fitting TRBD1. This CDR3 has 13 amino acids. Germline assignment: CDR1 SQVTM and CDR2 ANQGSEA. The V and J ends lost 6 bases and 1 base, in that order; junction bases with no gene match: 4. The CDR3 DNA reads as TGCAGCGTCCGACAGGGCCGCACAGATACGCAGTATTTT. Translated, it gives CSVRQGRTDTQYF.

V usage is TRBV7-2 and J usage is TRBJ2-1; 10 positions match TRBD2. Unmatched junction bases numbered 8, after V lost 11 bases and J lost 4 bases. There are 14 residues in the CDR3. From germline, CDR1 is SGHTA and CDR2 FQGNSA. The CDR3 protein is CAVIAGGLYNEQFF. The CDR3 DNA is TGTGCCGTCATAGCGGGAGGCCTTTACAATGAGCAGTTCTTC.

V gene TRBV9 combines with J gene TRBJ2-1, with 11 positions matching TRBD2. Germline CDR1 and CDR2: SGDLS and YYNGEE. The CDR3 has 17 residues. Germline trimming cut 3 bases from V and 7 bases from J; bases unmatched to any gene: 12. CDR3 DNA sequence: TGTGCCAGCAGCGCCAACCTAGCGGGAGGCCCGGGGAATGAGCAGTTCTTC. Amino acids: CASSANLAGGPGNEQFF.

The chain recombines TRBV6-1 with TRBJ1-2; D gene uncertain. CDR1 is MNHNS, CDR2 SASEGT, per germline. The V and J ends lost 1 base and 8 bases respectively, with 14 bases between them. The CDR3 length is 14 residues. CDR3 sequence (DNA): TGTGCCAGCAGTGAAGAATCGCGACCGGGGGGCTACACCTTC. The encoded protein is CASSEESRPGGYTF.

The rearrangement joins TRBV5-1 to TRBJ1-2, with D possibly matching TRBD1 (5 bases). CDR3 length: 17 amino acids. Germline assignment: CDR1 SGHRS and CDR2 YFSETQ. The V and J ends lost 0 bases and 4 bases respectively, with 19 bases between them. The CDR3 nucleotides read TGCGCCAGCAGCTTGGCCATACAGGTTCAAGGCGGCTATGGCTACACCTTC. Encoded protein: CASSLAIQVQGGYGYTF.

V and J are TRBV19 and TRBJ2-4; 7 bases map to TRBD1. Per the germline V gene, CDR1 is LNHDA and CDR2 is SQIVND (reference sequence). Losses at the gene ends were 5 bases for V and 8 bases for J; bases not matched to a gene: 12. The CDR3 contains 15 residues. The CDR3 spells CASSPQTGAQDIQYF. CDR3 DNA sequence: TGTGCCAGTAGTCCCCAAACAGGGGCACAGGACATTCAGTACTTC.

The CDR3 nucleotides read TGCGCCAGCAGCTTGGGACAGGGGGCGTCGGGAAACACCATATATTTT. This codes for CASSLGQGASGNTIYF. This rearrangement joins TRBV5-1 to TRBJ1-3; 10 bases match TRBD1. The CDR3 has 16 residues. Germline V gene data show CDR1 as SGHRS and CDR2 as YFSETQ. V was clipped by 0 bases and J by 4 bases; unmatched bases: 4. Using reference TRBV5-1 and TRBJ1-3 for the parts outside the CDR3, the full variable domain is KAGVTQTPRYLIKTRGQQVTLSCSPISGHRSVSWYQQTPGQGLQFLFEYFSETQRNKGNFPGRFSGRQFSNSRSEMNVSTLELGDSALYLCASSLGQGASGNTIYFGEGSWLTVV.

This clone has just a few counts. CDR3 amino acids: CASSQVGETGELFF. CDR3 nucleotide sequence: TGCGCCAGCAGCCAAGTCGGGGAAACCGGGGAGCTGTTTTTT. The rearrangement links TRBV4-1 to TRBJ2-2; weak D call: TRBD2 (5 bases). Deletions cut 1 base from V and 5 bases from J, with 8 bases between. Looked up from germline, CDR1 is MGHRA and CDR2 is YSYEKL. This CDR3 has 14 residues.

The rearrangement uses TRBV7-9 and TRBJ1-4; a weak D match, TRBD1 (5 bases). This CDR3 is 13 amino acids long. From germline, CDR1 is SEHNR and CDR2 FQNEAQ (reference sequence). Trimming pared 3 bases from V and 6 bases from J, leaving 8 bases between. The CDR3 DNA reads as TGTGCCAGCAGCTTCAGGGTTGATGAAAAACTGTTTTTT. This translates into CASSFRVDEKLFF.

The chain employs TRBV30 and TRBJ2-3; D might be TRBD1 (5 bases). Looked up from germline, CDR1 is GTSNPN and CDR2 is SVGIG (reference sequence). Trimming shortened V by 2 bases and J by 4 bases, and 10 bases separated the two germline ends. This CDR3 comprises 13 residues. This CDR3 is CAWSIRGADTQYF. The CDR3 DNA follows: TGTGCCTGGAGTATAAGGGGCGCAGATACGCAGTATTTT.

The chain combines TRBV28 with TRBJ1-1, with D perhaps matching TRBD1 (5 bases). The CDR3 spans 12 residues. V was pared by 2 bases and J by 8 bases, with 9 bases between. CDR1 and CDR2 (germline): MDHEN, SYDVKM. The CDR3 loop reads CASSLKAGEAFF. The CDR3 region has the DNA TGTGCCAGCAGTTTAAAGGCAGGGGAAGCTTTCTTT.

This clone was detected only once. This sequence joins TRBV27 and TRBJ1-1; TRBD1 might be the D (5 bases). The CDR3 contains 13 residues. Germline V CDR1 and CDR2: MNHEY, SMNVEV (reference sequence). The V and J ends lost 3 bases and 5 bases respectively, with 10 bases between them. CDR3 region: CASSLRGGTEAFF. CDR3 in DNA: TGTGCCAGCAGTTTGAGGGGAGGGACTGAAGCTTTCTTT.

The chain links TRBV5-1 to TRBJ2-3; D is possibly TRBD2 (5 bases). Germline V CDR1 and CDR2: SGHRS, YFSETQ. V was clipped by 2 bases and J by 9 bases, with 10 bases between them. The CDR3 loop spans 12 amino acids. The CDR3: CASSLVPGTQYF. The CDR3 DNA sequence: TGCGCCAGCAGCTTAGTTCCGGGAACGCAGTATTTT.

J is TRBJ2-1 and V is TRBV30; D might be TRBD2 (5 bases). With 2 bases removed from V and 0 bases from J, the gap between germline ends came to 8 bases. CDR1 is GTSNPN, CDR2 SVGIG, per germline (reference sequence). CDR3 length equals 14 residues. The CDR3, as DNA: TGTGCCTGGAGTCTAGGGAGCTCCTACAATGAGCAGTTCTTC. Encoded protein: CAWSLGSSYNEQFF. Full variable domain (missing parts from reference TRBV30 and TRBJ2-1): SQTIHQWPATLVQPVGSPLSLECTVEGTSNPNLYWYRQAAGRGLQLLFYSVGIGQISSEVPQNLSASRPQDRQFILSSKKLLLSDSGFYLCAWSLGSSYNEQFFGPGTRLTVL.

This chain uses TRBV7-2 with TRBJ1-5; 8 bases align to TRBD1. Germline-derived CDR1 and CDR2 are SGHTA and FQGNSA. CDR3 length equals 14 residues. V lost 4 bases, J lost 7 bases, and 6 bases stayed unmatched. CDR3 sequence reads: CASSSDRVGQPQHF. The CDR3, as DNA: TGTGCCAGCAGCTCGGACAGGGTGGGACAGCCCCAGCATTTT. Drawing the rest from reference TRBV7-2 and TRBJ1-5, the complete variable domain is GAGVSQSPSNKVTEKGKDVELRCDPISGHTALYWYRQSLGQGLEFLIYFQGNSAPDKSGLPSDRFSAERTGGSVSTLTIQRTQQEDSAVYLCASSSDRVGQPQHFGDGTRLSIL.

The J gene is TRBJ2-3, the V gene TRBV2; D is uncertain. V lost 3 bases and J 6 bases, leaving 19 bases between the germline ends. Germline CDR1 and CDR2: SNHLY and FYNNEI. This CDR3 is 16 amino acids long. The CDR3 here is CASSDRAYLERDTQYF. DNA for the CDR3: TGTGCCAGCAGTGACCGAGCGTACCTAGAAAGGGATACGCAGTATTTT.

The chain recombines TRBV29-1 with TRBJ1-2; 8 bases align to TRBD1. The germline CDR1 and CDR2 sequences are SQVTM and ANQGSEA. The CDR3 extends over 13 amino acids. The CDR3 loop is CSFQGALGGGYTF. For the CDR3, the DNA is TGCAGTTTCCAGGGGGCGCTTGGTGGCGGCTACACCTTC. The whole variable domain, remainder taken from reference TRBV29-1 and TRBJ1-2, is SAVISQKPSRDICQRGTSLTIQCQVDSQVTMMFWYRQQPGQSLTLIATANQGSEATYESGFVIDKFPISRPNLTFSTLTVSNMSPEDSSIYLCSFQGALGGGYTFGSGTRLTVV.

V gene TRBV4-3 combines with J gene TRBJ2-7, with 7 bases that match TRBD1. Trimming removed 3 bases from V and 2 bases from J; junction bases left unmatched: 1. Germline V gene lookup returns CDR1 LGHNA and CDR2 YSLEER. The CDR3 has 13 amino acids. The CDR3 here is CASSQGQTYEQYF. The CDR3 nucleotides are TGCGCCAGCAGCCAGGGACAGACCTACGAGCAGTACTTC.

To note about this clone: Other DNA sequences in the same sample also yield this CDR3. This sequence joins TRBV6-6 and TRBJ2-1; perhaps TRBD2 as D (5 bases). The CDR3 has 11 residues. Germline lookup yields CDR1 MNHNY and CDR2 SVGAGI (reference sequence). V was cut by 2 bases and J by 9 bases, with 5 bases left in between. CDR3 residues: CASSYRGEQFF. CDR3 bases: TGTGCCAGCAGTTACCGGGGTGAGCAGTTCTTC.

This chain connects TRBV7-2 to TRBJ2-2; D unclear. Deletions cut 4 bases from V and 1 base from J, with 7 bases between. The CDR3 is made up of 14 amino acids. The germline gives CDR1 SGHTA, CDR2 FQGNSA. Here the CDR3 reads CASSSPWNTGELFF. The CDR3 DNA is TGTGCCAGCAGCTCCCCATGGAACACCGGGGAGCTGTTTTTT.

The rearrangement joins TRBV5-6 to TRBJ1-2, with D perhaps TRBD1 (5 bases). V was trimmed by 2 bases and J by 7 bases, leaving 15 bases between them. Germline V gene sequence: CDR1 SGHDT, CDR2 YYEEEE. There are 14 residues in the CDR3. The CDR3 bases are TGTGCCAGCAGCTTCGTCGGGGGAGGGGTTGGCTACACCTTC. It codes for CASSFVGGGVGYTF.

The J gene is TRBJ2-1, the V gene TRBV25-1; tentatively, D is TRBD1 (6 bases). Germline assignment: CDR1 MGHDK and CDR2 SYGVNS. V lost 5 bases, J lost 10 bases, and 12 bases lay in between. This CDR3 comprises 12 residues. The CDR3 region is CASSRTAGEQFF. Written as DNA, the CDR3 is TGTGCCAGCAGTCGGACAGCCGGGGAGCAGTTCTTC. The whole variable domain, filled in from reference TRBV25-1 and TRBJ2-1, reads EADIYQTPRYLVIGTGKKITLECSQTMGHDKMYWYQQDPGMELHLIHYSYGVNSTEKGDLSSESTVSRIRTEHFPLTLESARPSHTSQYLCASSRTAGEQFFGPGTRLTVL.

A single count supports this clone. Its ends do not fully match the called genes, so a read error is possible. The chain is built from TRBV4-1 and TRBJ1-6; TRBD1 matches at 10 bases. This CDR3 contains 17 residues. Looked up from germline, CDR1 is MGHRA and CDR2 is YSYEKL. CDR3 DNA sequence: TGCGCCAGCGGCCAACACTACGGGACAGGGGACAATTCACCCCTCCACTTT. Translated, it gives CASGQHYGTGDNSPLHF.